What follows is one T cell receptor (beta chain) and its context. Its antigen is still unknown. Germline CDR1 MNHEY, CDR2 SMNVEV (reference sequence). The CDR3 spans 15 residues. J was trimmed by 4 bases and V by 3 bases; bases with no gene match: 7. The data belong to a study of OX40 agonist ivuxolimab in advanced cancers. Study details: Eligibility admitted prior anti-PD-1, anti-PD-L1 or anti-CTLA-4 therapy; approximately 40% had some. General observations from the study: The average count of expanded clones was higher among CD8+ T cells than among CD4+.

TCRdb's copy holds only in-frame clones and misses some; the assay was immunoSEQ multiplex PCR. This table has about 54,000 clones, over 70% appearing once. Sequenced here: CD4+ or CD8+ T cells sorted from blood, sampled in a trial of the OX40 agonist ivuxolimab. The J gene is TRBJ2-5, the V gene TRBV27; 8 nucleotides agree with TRBD1. The clonotype originates from an adult with an advanced solid tumor such as melanoma, head and neck, liver or kidney cancer. As DNA, the CDR3 is TGTGCCAGCAGTTTGGCCGGACAGGGCCTAGAGACCCAGTACTTC. Residues: CASSLAGQGLETQYF.